This TCR beta chain was documented in a study of beta chain features in type 1 diabetes. Sequencing targeted expressed TCRB transcripts, as all isolated RNA had been reverse transcribed. TCRdb keeps only in-frame clones here, not all; method: immunoSEQ multiplex PCR. Found here are around 250,000 clones, 25% to 30% of them singletons; the top ten hold more than 3%. The CDR3 spans 15 residues. The V and J ends lost 1 base and 2 bases respectively, with 10 bases between them. Germline V lookup: CDR1 SGHRS, CDR2 YFSETQ. Averaging about 120 mL, one heparinised blood draw was given by each donor. Sorting that relied on CD45RO/CCR7/CD25/CD127/CD95/CD27 yielded CD4+ naive, central memory, regulatory and stem cell-like memory cells. Populations obtained by sorting all exceeded 95% purity.

The receptor was isolated from a man aged 25-45 years in good health. Sequencing was carried out using central memory CD4+ T cells from blood. This chain joins TRBV5-1 and TRBJ1-3; D unclear. CDR3 residues: CASSLNGGTGNTIYF. The CDR3 nucleotides are TGCGCCAGCAGCTTGAACGGCGGGACTGGAAACACCATATATTTT.